Listed here is a single T cell receptor (beta chain). The data were taken from a study of blood T cell repertoires in COVID-19. Overall study context: Acute and convalescent COVID-19 samples came from the United States, Italy and Spain.

Source study methods: Estimation of nucleated cell counts relied on the amplification of reference gene primers. The protocol was immunoSEQ multiplex PCR, while the TCRdb copy is restricted to in-frame clones and leaves out a portion. That table furnishes V, J and clone size, whereas the DNA furnished D and trimming. The sample carries about 360,000 clones, approximately 86% recorded once. The Seattle site enrolled patients during active infection and followed them longitudinally. CDR1 and CDR2 from the germline V gene are LGHNA and YNFKEQ. There are 16 residues in the CDR3. V lost 1 base, J lost 4 bases, and 15 bases lay in between.

The chain has TRBV4-2 and TRBJ2-3, with no clear D. Sequenced material: peripheral blood. The sequence was obtained from a woman aged 55-75 years with COVID-19, enrolled during active disease. CDR3 region: CASSQGQALGSDTQYF. The DNA of the CDR3 is TGTGCCAGCAGCCAAGGTCAAGCCTTGGGCTCAGATACGCAGTATTTT.